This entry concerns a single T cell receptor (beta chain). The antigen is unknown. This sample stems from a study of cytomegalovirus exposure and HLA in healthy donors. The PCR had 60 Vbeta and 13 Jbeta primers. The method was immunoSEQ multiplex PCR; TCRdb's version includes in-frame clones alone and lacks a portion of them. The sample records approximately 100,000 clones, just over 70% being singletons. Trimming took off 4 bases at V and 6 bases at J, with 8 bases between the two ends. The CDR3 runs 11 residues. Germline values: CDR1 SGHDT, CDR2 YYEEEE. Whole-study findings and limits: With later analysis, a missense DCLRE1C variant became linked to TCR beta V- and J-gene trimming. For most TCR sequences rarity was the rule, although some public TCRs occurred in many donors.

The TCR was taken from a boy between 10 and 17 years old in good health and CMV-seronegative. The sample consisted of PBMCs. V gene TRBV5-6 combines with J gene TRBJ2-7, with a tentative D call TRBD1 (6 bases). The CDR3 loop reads CASSQGGEQYF. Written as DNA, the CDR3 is TGTGCCAGCAGCCAAGGGGGCGAGCAGTACTTC.